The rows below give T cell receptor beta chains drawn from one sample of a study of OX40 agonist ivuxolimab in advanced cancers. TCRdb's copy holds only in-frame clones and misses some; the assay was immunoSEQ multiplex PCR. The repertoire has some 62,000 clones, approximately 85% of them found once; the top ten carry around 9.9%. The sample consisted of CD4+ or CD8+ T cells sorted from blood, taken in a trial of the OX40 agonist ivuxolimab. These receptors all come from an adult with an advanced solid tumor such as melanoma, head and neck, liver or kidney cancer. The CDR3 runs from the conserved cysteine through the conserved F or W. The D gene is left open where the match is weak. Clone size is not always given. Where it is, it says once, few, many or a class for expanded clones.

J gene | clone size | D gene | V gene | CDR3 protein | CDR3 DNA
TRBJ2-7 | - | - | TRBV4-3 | CASSQGYPASYEQYF | TGCGCCAGCAGCCAAGGTTATCCAGCCTCCTACGAGCAGTACTTC
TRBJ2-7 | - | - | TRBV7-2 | CASSLAPGVPYEQYF | TGTGCCAGCAGCTTAGCTCCAGGGGTCCCCTACGAGCAGTACTTC
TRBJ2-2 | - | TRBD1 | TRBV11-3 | CASSGTGGSELFF | TGTGCCAGCAGCGGGACAGGGGGCTCCGAGCTGTTTTTT
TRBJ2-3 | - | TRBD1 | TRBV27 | CASSTPQGANTQYF | TGTGCCAGCAGTACCCCACAGGGGGCGAATACGCAGTATTTT
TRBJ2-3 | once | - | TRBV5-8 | CASSLAWTGGTDTQYF | TGTGCCAGCAGCTTGGCATGGACGGGGGGCACAGATACGCAGTATTTT
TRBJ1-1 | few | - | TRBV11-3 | CASSLGTANTEAFF | TGTGCCAGCAGCCTTGGGACGGCGAACACTGAAGCTTTCTTT
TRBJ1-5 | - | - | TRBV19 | CASKDRGGSDQPQHF | TGTGCCAGTAAAGATAGGGGGGGGTCGGATCAGCCCCAGCATTTT
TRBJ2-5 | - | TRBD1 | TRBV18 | CASSAEPGQEETQYF | TGTGCCAGCTCAGCCGAGCCGGGACAGGAGGAGACCCAGTACTTC
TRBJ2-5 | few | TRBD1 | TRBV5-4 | CASSLTGQGDETQYF | TGTGCCAGCAGCCTGACGGGACAGGGAGACGAGACCCAGTACTTC
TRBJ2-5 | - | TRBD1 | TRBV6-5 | CASKRTGGETQYF | TGTGCCAGCAAGAGGACAGGGGGAGAGACCCAGTACTTC
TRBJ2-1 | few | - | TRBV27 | CASSKPDREQFF | TGTGCCAGCAGTAAACCTGACAGGGAGCAGTTCTTC
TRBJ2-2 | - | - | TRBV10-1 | CASSETGDTNTGELFF | TGCGCCAGCAGCGAAACTGGGGACACCAACACCGGGGAGCTGTTTTTT
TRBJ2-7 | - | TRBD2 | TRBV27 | CASSLYRGDEQYF | TGTGCCAGCAGTTTATACCGGGGGGACGAGCAGTACTTC
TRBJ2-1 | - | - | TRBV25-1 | CASSDGYNEQFF | TGTGCCAGCAGTGACGGTTACAATGAGCAGTTCTTC
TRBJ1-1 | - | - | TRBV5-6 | CASSALSEAFF | TGTGCCAGCAGCGCCCTCTCTGAAGCTTTCTTT
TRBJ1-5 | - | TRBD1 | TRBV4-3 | CASSQDHRGPVQPQHF | TGCGCCAGCAGCCAAGATCACAGGGGGCCTGTTCAGCCCCAGCATTTT
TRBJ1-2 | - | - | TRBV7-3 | CASSLTLGGAYGYTF | TGTGCCAGCAGCTTAACGTTGGGGGGCGCGTATGGCTACACCTTC
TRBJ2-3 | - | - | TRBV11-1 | CASSPQADTQYF | TGTGCCAGCAGCCCACAGGCAGATACGCAGTATTTT
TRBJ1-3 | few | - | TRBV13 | CASSPPRLSGNTIYF | TGTGCCAGCAGCCCGCCGAGACTCTCTGGAAACACCATATATTTT
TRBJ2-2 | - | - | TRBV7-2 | CASSSVGSVTGELFF | TGTGCCAGCAGCTCTGTGGGGAGTGTCACCGGGGAGCTGTTTTTT
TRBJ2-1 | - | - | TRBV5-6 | CASSFSSSSYNEQFF | TGTGCCAGCAGCTTCTCCAGTAGCTCCTACAATGAGCAGTTCTTC
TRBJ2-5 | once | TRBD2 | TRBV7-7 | CASSLSSGGKETQYF | TGTGCTAGCAGCTTAAGTAGCGGGGGGAAAGAGACCCAGTACTTC
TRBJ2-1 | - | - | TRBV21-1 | CASTVLSGGIYNEQFF | TGTGCCAGCACCGTACTTAGCGGGGGGATCTACAATGAGCAGTTCTTC